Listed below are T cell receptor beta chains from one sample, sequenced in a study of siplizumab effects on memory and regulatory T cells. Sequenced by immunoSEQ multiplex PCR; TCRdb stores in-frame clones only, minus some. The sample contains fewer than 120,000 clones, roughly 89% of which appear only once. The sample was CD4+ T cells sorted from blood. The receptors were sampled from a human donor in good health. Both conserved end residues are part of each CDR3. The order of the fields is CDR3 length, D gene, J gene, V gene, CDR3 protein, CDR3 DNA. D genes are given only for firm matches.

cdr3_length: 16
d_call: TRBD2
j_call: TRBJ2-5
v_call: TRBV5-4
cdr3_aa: CASSQGLAGGQETQYF
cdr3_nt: TGTGCCAGCAGCCAGGGACTAGCGGGAGGGCAAGAGACCCAGTACTTC

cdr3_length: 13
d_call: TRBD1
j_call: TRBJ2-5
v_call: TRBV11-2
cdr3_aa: CASSFGDRETQYF
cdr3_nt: TGTGCCAGCAGCTTTGGGGACAGGGAGACCCAGTACTTC

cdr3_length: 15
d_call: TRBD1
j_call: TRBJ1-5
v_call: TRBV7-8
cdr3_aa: CASSLDRSSSQPQHF
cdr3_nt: TGTGCCAGCAGCTTGGACAGGTCGAGTAGTCAGCCCCAGCATTTT

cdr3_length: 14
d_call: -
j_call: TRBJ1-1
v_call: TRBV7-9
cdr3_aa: CASRISARNTEAFF
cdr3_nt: TGTGCCAGCAGGATATCTGCGCGGAACACTGAAGCTTTCTTT

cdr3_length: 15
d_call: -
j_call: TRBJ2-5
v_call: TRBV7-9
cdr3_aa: CASSLVSPQGETQYF
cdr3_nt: TGTGCCAGCAGCTTAGTGTCCCCACAGGGAGAGACCCAGTACTTC

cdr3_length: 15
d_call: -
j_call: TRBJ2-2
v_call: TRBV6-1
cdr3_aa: CASRPSGARTGELFF
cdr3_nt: TGTGCCAGCCGCCCCTCGGGGGCGAGGACCGGGGAGCTGTTTTTT

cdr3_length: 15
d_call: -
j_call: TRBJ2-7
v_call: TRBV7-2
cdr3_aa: CASSKVQVISYEQYF
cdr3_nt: TGTGCCAGCAGCAAAGTACAGGTGATTTCCTACGAGCAGTACTTC

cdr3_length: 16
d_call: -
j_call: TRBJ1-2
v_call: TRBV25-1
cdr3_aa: CASSEALGGKYYGYTF
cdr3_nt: TGTGCCAGCAGTGAAGCCCTTGGGGGGAAATACTATGGCTACACCTTC

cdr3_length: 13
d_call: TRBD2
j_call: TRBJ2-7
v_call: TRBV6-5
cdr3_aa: CASSTPGLAVSYF
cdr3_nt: TGTGCCAGCAGTACCCCGGGACTAGCGGTCTCGTACTTC

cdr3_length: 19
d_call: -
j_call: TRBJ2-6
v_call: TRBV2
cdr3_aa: CASQEGAGMAVSGANVLTF
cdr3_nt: TGTGCCAGCCAAGAAGGGGCGGGTATGGCAGTCTCTGGGGCCAACGTCCTGACTTTC

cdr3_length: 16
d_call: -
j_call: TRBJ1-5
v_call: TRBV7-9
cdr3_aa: CASSLSPGARNQPQHF
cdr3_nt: TGTGCCAGCAGCTTATCTCCGGGGGCCCGCAATCAGCCCCAGCATTTT

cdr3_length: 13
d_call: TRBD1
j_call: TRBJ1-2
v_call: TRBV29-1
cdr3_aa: CSVTDRGPSGYTF
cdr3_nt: TGCAGCGTTACGGACAGGGGGCCCTCCGGCTACACCTTC

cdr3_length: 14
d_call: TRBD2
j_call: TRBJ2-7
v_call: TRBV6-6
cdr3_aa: CASARAGDSYEQYF
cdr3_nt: TGTGCCAGCGCTCGGGCGGGAGACTCCTACGAGCAGTACTTC

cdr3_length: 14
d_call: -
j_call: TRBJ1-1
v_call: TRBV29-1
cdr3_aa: CSVRNPGQNTEAFF
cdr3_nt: TGCAGCGTACGCAACCCGGGCCAGAACACTGAAGCTTTCTTT